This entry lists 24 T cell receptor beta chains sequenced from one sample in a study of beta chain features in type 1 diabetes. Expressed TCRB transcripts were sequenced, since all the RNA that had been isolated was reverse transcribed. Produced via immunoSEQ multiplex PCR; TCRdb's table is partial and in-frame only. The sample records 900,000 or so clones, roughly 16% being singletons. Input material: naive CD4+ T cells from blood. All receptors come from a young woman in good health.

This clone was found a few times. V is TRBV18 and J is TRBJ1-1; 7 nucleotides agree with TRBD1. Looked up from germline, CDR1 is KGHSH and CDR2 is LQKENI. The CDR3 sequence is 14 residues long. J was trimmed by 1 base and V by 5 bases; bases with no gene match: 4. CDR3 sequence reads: CASSFRDRNTEAFF. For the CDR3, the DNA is TGTGCCAGCTCATTCCGGGACAGGAACACTGAAGCTTTCTTT.

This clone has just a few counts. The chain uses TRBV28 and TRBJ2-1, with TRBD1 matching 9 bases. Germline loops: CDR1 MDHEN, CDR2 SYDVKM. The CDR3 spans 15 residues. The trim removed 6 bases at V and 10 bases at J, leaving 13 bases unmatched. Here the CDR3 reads CASSGGDRAWREQFF. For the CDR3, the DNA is TGTGCCAGCAGCGGCGGGGACAGGGCATGGCGAGAGCAGTTCTTC. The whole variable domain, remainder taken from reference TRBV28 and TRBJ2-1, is DVKVTQSSRYLVKRTGEKVFLECVQDMDHENMFWYRQDPGLGLRLIYFSYDVKMKEKGDIPEGYSVSREKKERFSLILESASTNQTSMYLCASSGGDRAWREQFFGPGTRLTVL.

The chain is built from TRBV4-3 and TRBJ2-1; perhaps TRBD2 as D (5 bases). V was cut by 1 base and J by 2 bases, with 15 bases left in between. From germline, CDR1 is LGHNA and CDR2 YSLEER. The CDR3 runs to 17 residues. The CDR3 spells CASSQGSSSRTYNEQFF. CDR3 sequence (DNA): TGCGCCAGCAGCCAAGGATCTAGCAGCCGAACCTACAATGAGCAGTTCTTC.

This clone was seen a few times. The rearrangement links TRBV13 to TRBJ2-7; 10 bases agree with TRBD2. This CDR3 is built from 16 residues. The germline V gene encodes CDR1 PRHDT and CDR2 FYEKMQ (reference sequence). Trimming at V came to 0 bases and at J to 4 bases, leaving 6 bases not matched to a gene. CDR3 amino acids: CASSLGPGLATYEQYF. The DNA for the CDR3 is TGTGCCAGCAGCTTAGGCCCGGGACTAGCGACTTACGAGCAGTACTTC.

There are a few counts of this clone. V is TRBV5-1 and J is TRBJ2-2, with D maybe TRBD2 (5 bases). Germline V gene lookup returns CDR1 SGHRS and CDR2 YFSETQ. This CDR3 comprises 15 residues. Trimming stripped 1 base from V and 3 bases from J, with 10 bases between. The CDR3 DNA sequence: TGCGCCAGCAGCTTGATCGGGGAGCACACCGGGGAGCTGTTTTTT. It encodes CASSLIGEHTGELFF. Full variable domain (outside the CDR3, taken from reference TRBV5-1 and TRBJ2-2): KAGVTQTPRYLIKTRGQQVTLSCSPISGHRSVSWYQQTPGQGLQFLFEYFSETQRNKGNFPGRFSGRQFSNSRSEMNVSTLELGDSALYLCASSLIGEHTGELFFGEGSRLTVL.

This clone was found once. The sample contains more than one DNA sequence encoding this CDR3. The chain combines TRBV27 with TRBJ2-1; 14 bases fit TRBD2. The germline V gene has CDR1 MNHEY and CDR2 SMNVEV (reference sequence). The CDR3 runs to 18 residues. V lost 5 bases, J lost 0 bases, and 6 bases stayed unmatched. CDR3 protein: CASSPGTSGRSSYNEQFF. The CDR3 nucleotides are TGTGCCAGCAGTCCAGGGACTAGCGGGAGAAGCTCCTACAATGAGCAGTTCTTC.

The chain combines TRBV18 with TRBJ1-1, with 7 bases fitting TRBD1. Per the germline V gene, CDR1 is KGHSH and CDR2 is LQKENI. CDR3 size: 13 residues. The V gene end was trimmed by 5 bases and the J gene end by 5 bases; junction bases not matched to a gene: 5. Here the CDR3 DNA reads TGTGCCAGCTCAGACAGGGTTAGTACTGAAGCTTTCTTT. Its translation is CASSDRVSTEAFF.

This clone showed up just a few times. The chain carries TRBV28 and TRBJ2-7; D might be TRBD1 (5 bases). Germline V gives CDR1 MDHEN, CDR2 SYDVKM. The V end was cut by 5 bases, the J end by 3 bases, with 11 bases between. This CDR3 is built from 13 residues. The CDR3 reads CASSVVDSYEQYF. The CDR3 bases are TGTGCCAGCAGTGTCGTCGACAGCTACGAGCAGTACTTC. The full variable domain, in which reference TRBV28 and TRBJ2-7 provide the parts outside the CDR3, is DVKVTQSSRYLVKRTGEKVFLECVQDMDHENMFWYRQDPGLGLRLIYFSYDVKMKEKGDIPEGYSVSREKKERFSLILESASTNQTSMYLCASSVVDSYEQYFGPGTRLTVT.

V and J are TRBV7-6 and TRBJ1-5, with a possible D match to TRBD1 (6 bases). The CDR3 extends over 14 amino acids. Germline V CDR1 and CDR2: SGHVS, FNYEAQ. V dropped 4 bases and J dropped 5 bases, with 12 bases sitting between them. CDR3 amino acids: CASSSRGGDQPQHF. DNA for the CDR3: TGTGCCAGCAGCTCCCGGGGGGGCGATCAGCCCCAGCATTTT.

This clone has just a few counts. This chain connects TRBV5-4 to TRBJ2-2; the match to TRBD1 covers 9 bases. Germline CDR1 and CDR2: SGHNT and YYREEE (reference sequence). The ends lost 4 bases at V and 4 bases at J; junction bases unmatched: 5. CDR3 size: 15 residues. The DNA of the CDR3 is TGTGCCAGCAGCAATACAGGGGGCGGCACCGGGGAGCTGTTTTTT. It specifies CASSNTGGGTGELFF.

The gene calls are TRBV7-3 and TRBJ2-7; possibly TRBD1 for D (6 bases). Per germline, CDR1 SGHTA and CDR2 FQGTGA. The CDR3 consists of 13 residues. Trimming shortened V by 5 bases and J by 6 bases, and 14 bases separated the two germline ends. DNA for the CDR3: TGTGCCAGCAGCCGTTATAACAGGGCCGAGCAGTACTTC. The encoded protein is CASSRYNRAEQYF.

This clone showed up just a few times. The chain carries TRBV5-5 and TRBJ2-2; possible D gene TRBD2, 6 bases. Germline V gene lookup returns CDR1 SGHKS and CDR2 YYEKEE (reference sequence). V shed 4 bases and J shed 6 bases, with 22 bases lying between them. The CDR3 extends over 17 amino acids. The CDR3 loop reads CASSQDPAGSPAGELFF. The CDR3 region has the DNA TGTGCCAGCAGCCAAGATCCGGCGGGAAGTCCGGCCGGGGAGCTGTTTTTT.

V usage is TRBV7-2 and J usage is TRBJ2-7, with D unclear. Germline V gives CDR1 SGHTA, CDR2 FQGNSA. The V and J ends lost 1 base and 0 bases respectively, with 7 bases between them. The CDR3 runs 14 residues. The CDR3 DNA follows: TGTGCCAGCAGCTTAGGGCCTAGCTCCTACGAGCAGTACTTC. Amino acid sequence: CASSLGPSSYEQYF.

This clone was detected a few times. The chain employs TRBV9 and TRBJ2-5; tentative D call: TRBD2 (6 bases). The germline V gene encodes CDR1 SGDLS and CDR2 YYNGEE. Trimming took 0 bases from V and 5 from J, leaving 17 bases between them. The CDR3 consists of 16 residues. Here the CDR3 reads CASSVVPVGGMETQYF. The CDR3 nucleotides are TGTGCCAGCAGCGTAGTCCCGGTGGGGGGAATGGAGACCCAGTACTTC.

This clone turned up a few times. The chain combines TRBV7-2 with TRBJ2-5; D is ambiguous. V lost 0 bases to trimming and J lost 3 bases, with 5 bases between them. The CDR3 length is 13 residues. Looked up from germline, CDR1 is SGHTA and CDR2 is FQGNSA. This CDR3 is CASSLAYKETQYF. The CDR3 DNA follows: TGTGCCAGCAGCTTAGCCTACAAAGAGACCCAGTACTTC.

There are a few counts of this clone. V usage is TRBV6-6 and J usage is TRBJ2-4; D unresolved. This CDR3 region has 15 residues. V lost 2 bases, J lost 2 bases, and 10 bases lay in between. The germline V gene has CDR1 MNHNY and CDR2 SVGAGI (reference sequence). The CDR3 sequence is CASSYPALTKNIQYF. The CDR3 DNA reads TGTGCCAGCAGTTACCCGGCGCTGACCAAAAACATTCAGTACTTC.

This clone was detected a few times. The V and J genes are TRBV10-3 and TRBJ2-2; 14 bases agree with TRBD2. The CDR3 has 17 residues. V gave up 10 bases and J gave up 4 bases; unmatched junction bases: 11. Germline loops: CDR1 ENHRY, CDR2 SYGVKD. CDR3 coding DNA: TGTGCCACCGGACTAGCGGGAGGTAGCCGGGGCACCGGGGAGCTGTTTTTT. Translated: CATGLAGGSRGTGELFF.

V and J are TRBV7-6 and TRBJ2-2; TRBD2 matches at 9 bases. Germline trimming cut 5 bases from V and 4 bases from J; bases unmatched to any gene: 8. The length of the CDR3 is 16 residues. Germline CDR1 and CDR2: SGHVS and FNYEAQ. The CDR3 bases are TGTGCCAGCAGCCAGGTCCTAGCGGGAACCACCGGGGAGCTGTTTTTT. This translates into CASSQVLAGTTGELFF. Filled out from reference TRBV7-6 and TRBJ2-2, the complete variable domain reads GAGVSQSPRYKVTKRGQDVALRCDPISGHVSLYWYRQALGQGPEFLTYFNYEAQQDKSGLPNDRFSAERPEGSISTLTIQRTEQRDSAMYRCASSQVLAGTTGELFFGEGSRLTVL.

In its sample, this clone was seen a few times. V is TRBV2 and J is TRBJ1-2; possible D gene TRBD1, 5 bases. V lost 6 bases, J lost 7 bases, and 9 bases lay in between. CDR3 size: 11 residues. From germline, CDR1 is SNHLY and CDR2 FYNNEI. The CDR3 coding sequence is TGTGCCAGCAGAGAGGGGAGTGGCTACACCTTC. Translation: CASREGSGYTF.

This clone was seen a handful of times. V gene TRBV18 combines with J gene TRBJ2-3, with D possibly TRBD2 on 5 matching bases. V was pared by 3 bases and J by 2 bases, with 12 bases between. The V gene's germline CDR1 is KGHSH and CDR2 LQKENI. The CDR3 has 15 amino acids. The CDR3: CASSPLASLTDTQYF. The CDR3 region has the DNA TGTGCCAGCTCACCCCTAGCTTCGCTCACAGATACGCAGTATTTT.

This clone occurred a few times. CDR3 sequence reads: CASSAIAMGRAFF. Written as DNA, the CDR3 is TGTGCCAGCAGTGCCATCGCTATGGGCCGAGCTTTCTTT. The chain joins TRBV27 to TRBJ1-1; no clear D. Trimming shortened V by 5 bases and J by 10 bases, and 17 bases separated the two germline ends. This CDR3 has 13 amino acids. Germline loops: CDR1 MNHEY, CDR2 SMNVEV (reference sequence).

Written as DNA, the CDR3 is TGTGCCAGCAGCCGAACTAGCGGGGCCTACAATGAGCAGTTCTTC. Translated, it gives CASSRTSGAYNEQFF. The rearrangement links TRBV11-1 to TRBJ2-1; the match to TRBD2 covers 10 bases. Per germline, CDR1 SGHAT and CDR2 FQDESV (reference sequence). The CDR3 is made up of 15 amino acids. V lost 5 bases and J lost 2; bases outside the gene matches: 3.

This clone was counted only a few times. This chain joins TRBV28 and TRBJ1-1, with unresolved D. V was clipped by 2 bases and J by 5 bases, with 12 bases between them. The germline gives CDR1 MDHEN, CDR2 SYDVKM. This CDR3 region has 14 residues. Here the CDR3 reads CASSLISPRTEAFF. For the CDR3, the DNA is TGTGCCAGCAGTTTAATATCTCCTAGGACTGAAGCTTTCTTT.

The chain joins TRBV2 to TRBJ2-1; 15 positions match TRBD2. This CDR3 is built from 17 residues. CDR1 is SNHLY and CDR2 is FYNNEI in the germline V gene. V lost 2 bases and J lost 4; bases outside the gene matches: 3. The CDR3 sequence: CASSETGLAGGYNEQFF. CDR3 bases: TGTGCCAGCAGTGAAACGGGACTAGCGGGGGGATACAATGAGCAGTTCTTC.